This T cell receptor (beta chain) was identified during a study of cytomegalovirus exposure and HLA in healthy donors (dated by TCRdb to about 2017). Concerning the study at large: An earlier analysis of several hundred of the donors reported more than 250 Gb of sequence data and 120 million or so unique TCR beta sequences from some 180 million T cells. In the later analysis, no new phenotypic data were used to find candidate immune exposures; instead, reliance was placed on TCR beta sequences and their occurrence across donors. Because of strong linkage in the cohort, four or five DR-DQ haplotypes were treated as single units for association and clustering. In addition to the first cohort of several hundred subjects, a separate validation cohort of 120 different subjects was used. The study was designed to test whether signatures of past pathogen exposure could be identified by cataloging public T cell receptors. To study patterns of TCR occurrence, a later analysis re-analyzed previously published TCR beta repertoires from 666 donors and added high-resolution HLA genotyping. Alongside the repertoire data, information on donor age, sex, ethnicity and CMV serostatus was compiled. Class I and class II HLA loci were covered by the typing at four-digit resolution. The number of typed donors differed by locus: about 620-640 for A, B, C, DRB1 and DQB1; approximately 520 for DQA1; some 610 for DPA1; and about 450 for DPB1. High-throughput TCR immunosequencing, statistical association of individual TCRs with disease status, and machine learning were combined to predict cytomegalovirus infection status. Every discovery cohort repertoire had been produced on one sequencing platform. Of the 300 to 500 genotyped donors, approximately 80% were placed in the genetic ancestry cluster associated with self-reported Caucasian donors. An earlier analysis of approximately 500 of the donors applied high-throughput TCR beta sequencing to assess whether each TCR beta V gene segment acted as functional or pseudogenic. An early release covering 500 to 750 HLA-typed donors comprised about 320 gigabases of sequencing data and 85 million to 100 million unique TCR sequences. Among 300 to 450 genotyped donors of the cohort, an average of approximately 240,000 unique TCR beta nucleotide sequences were sequenced per donor, around 18% of them non-productive. A later genetic analysis took genome-wide SNP genotypes for about 65% of the roughly 670 donors and used that subset as a discovery cohort. Using immunosequencing, the study profiled T cell repertoires from about 610 subjects and related those repertoires to cytomegalovirus serostatus.

The cohort comprised around 690 healthy bone marrow donors. Cohort members were all nominally healthy when sampled, although unrecorded immune exposures were likely present. The donor tested CMV seropositive, placing the donor among the roughly 300 seropositive members of the cohort. Each donor provided a peripheral blood sample, and peripheral blood mononuclear cells were used for TCR beta sequencing. The Qiagen DNeasy Blood Extraction Kit was used to extract genomic DNA from the blood cell samples. As to this clone: Its recognized antigen is unknown. Base qualities are not recorded, but no much larger clone differs from it by a single base.

Receptors were amplified or captured by the immunoSEQ multiplex PCR assay. For the multiplex PCR, a mixture combining 60 forward primers for TCR Vbeta segments and 13 reverse primers for TCR Jbeta segments was used. Amplification of the CDR3 region of rearranged TCR beta genes was performed with a multiplex PCR assay on genomic DNA. Amplified TCR beta libraries were sequenced as 87-base-pair reads on the Illumina HiSeq System. As for how the authors treated the data: A later analysis counted about 76 million unique TCR beta chains across the 600 to 850 repertoires, and around 9.9 million of these chains were shared by at least two donors. To remove PCR and sequencing errors, raw reads were error-corrected and collapsed into unique sequences using a nearest-neighbor algorithm that merged closely related sequences. To assign V, D and J gene segments, CDR3 sequences were aligned to IMGT reference sequences. For a sequence to be retained, a match of at least six nucleotides to both a V gene segment and a J gene segment was required. A rearrangement counted as productive if the CDR3 had no stop codons and remained in frame with V and J, and every other rearrangement counted as non-productive. Following IMGT convention, CDR3 was defined as the stretch from the second conserved V-encoded cysteine to the conserved J-encoded phenylalanine. Sequences without an unambiguous match to a single V gene segment were excluded from the earlier analysis of several hundred of the donors. An earlier analysis of 587 of the donors classified V segments as functional when productive rearrangements were above 56.7% and as segregating when the standard deviation between donors was above 5%. A statistical classification framework was built for diagnosing cytomegalovirus status from the catalog of TCR beta chain sequences. In a later analysis, V and J genes were assigned by comparing TCR nucleotide sequences against IMGT/GENE-DB human TR gene sequences. Using the TCRdist pipeline, a later analysis assigned CDR3 sequences along with most-parsimonious VDJ recombination scenarios. In a later analysis, each TCR beta chain was defined by its CDR3 amino acid sequence together with its V-gene family, and reads lacking a unique V-gene family were excluded. As a way to deal with suspected cross-contamination and a sequencing artifact, a later analysis dropped 640 or so nucleotide sequences that were highly shared and had low generation probability. A later analysis calculated a clonal expansion index for each public chain from normalized within-repertoire ranks of inferred template counts. A later analysis computed generation probabilities with a VDJ recombination model fitted to out-of-frame rearrangements, and checked the results against IGoR. Hypergeometric tests were used in a later analysis to score TCR-TCR, TCR-HLA and TCR-CMV co-occurrence, with a repertoire-size bias correction applied to the TCR pairs. In a later analysis, false discovery rates were estimated by permuting HLA or CMV assignments 20 times. In a later analysis, co-occurring TCRs were grouped using DBSCAN, with TCRdist sequence similarity added in when clustering inside HLA-allele-positive subsets. Repertoires with fewer than 30,000 or more than 120,000 public chains were left out of co-occurrence clustering, as were about 5 repertoires with anomalous nucleotide sharing. TCRdb took over this immuneACCESS table, retaining in-frame rearrangements with V and J assigned. Such tables are incomplete; in checked studies, under half of the missing clones stem from an unresolved V gene, and the remainder is unexplained. V and J calls and clone size are given by that table; D and trimming were obtained from the DNA. The sample table lists 140,000 to 150,000 clones, approximately 84% of them with a count of one. More than 9.5% of the sample goes to the ten largest clones.

General study outcomes and caveats: In the study, approximately 160 TCR beta chains were listed as associated with cytomegalovirus. In a later analysis, HLA-associated TCR beta chains were found to be more clonally expanded and to have lower generation probabilities than equally common non-associated chains. Because counts were too low, seventeen rarely observed V segments, including chromosome 9 orphons, were excluded from the earlier analysis of 587 of the donors. While some public TCRs were present in many individuals, most TCR sequences turned up only very rarely across donors. The 87-base-pair reads could not distinguish some IMGT-functional V segments, including TRBV6-2 and TRBV6-3, so those segments were excluded. In a later analysis, about 17,000 TCR beta sequences were associated with specific HLA alleles at a false discovery rate of 0.05. In a later genetic analysis, a missense DCLRE1C variant was associated with V-gene and J-gene trimming of TCR beta chains, and the association was replicated in an independent cohort. In a later analysis, several top co-occurrence clusters were reported to appear linked to parvovirus B19, influenza, CMV and Epstein-Barr virus. A further reported finding was that TCR beta sequences accurately predicted the HLA-A and HLA-B alleles for most subjects in the first cohort. According to a later genetic analysis, donors in an Asian-associated ancestry cluster had fewer N-insertions in productive TCRs than the roughly 700-donor mean. Roughly uniform sequencing depth across donors was assumed in presence/absence analyses, although this assumption may not hold. When HLA alleles, especially DR and DQ, strongly co-occurred, TCR associations were difficult to assign to individual alleles. Because HLA typing was missing for some donors at each locus, association tests included only the typed subset. In vitro tests confirmed that a few of the cytomegalovirus-associated TCR beta chains recognize cytomegalovirus antigens. The classifier was reported to diagnose cytomegalovirus status with high specificity and sensitivity in both the original and validation cohorts. Linkage disequilibrium might explain the correlated functional status among segregating V segments, but an unknown experimental factor could not be excluded. In a later analysis, most CMV-associated TCR beta chains were found to appear HLA-restricted, with HLA associations seemingly driven largely by CMV exposure. This cohort had only TCR beta chains sequenced, and the lack of alpha or paired-chain data limited which features could be detected. According to the authors, the approach could potentially be generalized to other disease states and immunological phenotypes. An earlier analysis of some 560 of the donors showed that most TCR beta V segments appeared in productive rearrangements either about 87% or about 30% of the time, which broadly matched IMGT annotations. A later analysis found that TCR association rates varied across HLA loci, with DRB1 alleles showing the most associated TCRs and HLA-C alleles the fewest. A group of highly shared sequence variants was considered likely to be a technical artifact of the sequencing pipeline. CMV serostatus was the only immune exposure information available for the cohort.

The CDR3 contains 14 residues, cysteine and phenylalanine counted. The CDR3 DNA has 42 bases and is translated from base 1. The germline V gene yields SGHTA for CDR1 and FQGTGA for CDR2. The germline ends are 13 bases apart after V is trimmed by 5 bases and J by 2 bases. The receptor was derived from a woman aged 55-70 years in good health and CMV-seropositive. Rearrangement joined TRBV7-3 to TRBJ2-7; D gene: possibly TRBD2, on 6 matching bases. Specimen: PBMCs. The DNA sequence is as follows: TGTGCCAGCAGCCCGGTGGCGGGACCCTACGAGCAGTACTTC. It specifies CASSPVAGPYEQYF.